This T cell receptor (beta chain) emerged from a study of CD8+ T cells in alopecia areata. Turning to the study itself: The drug, tofacitinib, lasted 6 to 18 months, followed by 6 months off drug.

Following extraction, RNA underwent reverse transcription to cDNA, which served as the sequencing template. Here immunoSEQ multiplex PCR was the method, and the copy in TCRdb shows in-frame clones only, minus some. This sample has approximately 180,000 clones, with 50% to 70% found just once. This clone was picked up a small number of times. The CDR3 runs to 13 residues. Germline lookup yields CDR1 LNHDA and CDR2 SQIVND (reference sequence). The ends lost 4 bases at V and 5 bases at J; junction bases unmatched: 4. Sample: CD4+ T cells sorted from blood, taken at week 0. The clonotype was recovered from a human donor with alopecia areata. V gene TRBV19 combines with J gene TRBJ2-5, with TRBD1 identical over 7 bases. CDR3 sequence: CASSRNRGETQYF. CDR3 DNA: TGTGCCAGTAGTAGGAACAGGGGTGAGACCCAGTACTTC.